This T cell receptor (beta chain) derives from a study of blood T cells in healthy people across ages (dated by TCRdb to the mid-2010s). About the full investigation: In model experiments, template switching captured about one uniquely barcoded TCR beta cDNA molecule for every two T cells. To track age-related changes in TCR beta repertoire diversity, the study relied on deep sequencing normalized with unique cDNA molecular identifiers. The donors were divided into four age groups: young (average roughly 17 years), middle-aged (roughly 42), aged (approximately 64) and long-lived (roughly 88). Donors of different ages were randomly distributed across sequencing lanes to avoid experimental bias. Using the same blood draw, the study looked at two additional independent replicas of 1 million unique cDNA reads for two donors, one aged 18 to 29 and the other aged 80 or older.

Here is what the overall study found, with its caveats: Estimates of total diversity based on one million sequenced T cells were regarded as lower bounds and as underestimates. As age increased, observed TCR beta diversity per million T cells dropped in a roughly linear way, and a significant reduction was already evident by age about 40. Compared with the aged group, more naive CD4+ T cells, fewer expanded clones and increased TCR diversity were shown by the long-lived group, suggesting age selection. Bulk unsorted PBMC profiling prevented conclusive comparison of naive and antigen-experienced compartments. Observed TCR beta diversity correlated strongly with the percentage of naive T cells measured by flow cytometry. Donor CMV infection status was unknown, potentially confounding age-related changes in expanded clonotypes.

Donors were a few dozen systemically healthy Caucasian individuals from Russia aged roughly 6 to 95 years. About 9.8 milliliters of peripheral blood were drawn from each donor into EDTA-treated Vacutainer tubes. Ficoll-Paque density-gradient centrifugation was used to isolate PBMCs, with at least 6 million obtained per sample. Trizol reagent was used to extract total RNA from PBMCs, with at least 5.5 micrograms per sample. For every donor, flow cytometry on a PBMC aliquot measured the percentage of naive CD45RAhigh/CD27high T cells. The library was obtained by 5' RACE. Sequenced using an Illumina HiSeq 2500. A second 7 to 11 cycle PCR used a sample-barcoded 5' primer and a J-beta primer mix. A template-switch 5' adaptor carrying 12 random nucleotides introduced a unique molecular identifier onto each TCR beta cDNA molecule. Each sample yielded at least 2.5 million CDR3-containing paired-end reads. First-strand cDNA synthesis was performed from all RNA using the Mint cDNA synthesis kit, with priming by a TRBC-specific oligonucleotide. All cDNA was treated with uracil-DNA glycosylase and then went through a first 18-cycle PCR with the universal primers M1SS and BC2_uni_R. Turning to the authors' computational methods: For normalization, 1 million high-quality reads were randomly selected from each sample, with every read carrying a distinct molecular identifier. Instead of being binned into consensus sequences, reads with shared molecular identifiers were discarded. MiTCR, set to a Q25 quality threshold and the strictest error-elimination algorithm, was used for CDR3 identification, clonotype clustering and error correction. Lower-bound total TCR beta diversity was estimated with a nonparametric unseen species model using Euler transformation. The public reads were run again by TCRdb, first through fastp at Q25 and then through MiXCR, and only productive beta chains were kept. Each CDR3 protein gets just one entry, which takes the most common genes and DNA from the rows behind it. None of the V and J calls come from the authors' own analysis; TCRdb made them. This sample holds about 720,000 distinct CDR3 sequences; roughly 20% were observed only once. The top ten hold 22% of the sample.

This clonotype has more than one count but fewer than ten. The antigen this receptor binds is unknown. No clone much larger than this one lies a single base away; base qualities are absent. The sequence came from a man between 65 and 79 years old in good health. Input material: blood.

The sequenced DNA: TGTGCCAGCAGTCGGGACTTTAACTATGGCTACACCTTC. Translation gives CASSRDFNYGYTF. Here the chain combines TRBV9 and TRBJ1-2; possibly the D gene is TRBD1, per 5 matching bases. The CDR3 starts with the cysteine, ends with the phenylalanine, and has 13 residues. The DNA shown is the 39-base CDR3, in frame from base 1. V drops 5 bases and J drops 1 base, leaving 9 bases in between. For CDR1 and CDR2, the germline V gene lists SGDLS and YYNGEE.